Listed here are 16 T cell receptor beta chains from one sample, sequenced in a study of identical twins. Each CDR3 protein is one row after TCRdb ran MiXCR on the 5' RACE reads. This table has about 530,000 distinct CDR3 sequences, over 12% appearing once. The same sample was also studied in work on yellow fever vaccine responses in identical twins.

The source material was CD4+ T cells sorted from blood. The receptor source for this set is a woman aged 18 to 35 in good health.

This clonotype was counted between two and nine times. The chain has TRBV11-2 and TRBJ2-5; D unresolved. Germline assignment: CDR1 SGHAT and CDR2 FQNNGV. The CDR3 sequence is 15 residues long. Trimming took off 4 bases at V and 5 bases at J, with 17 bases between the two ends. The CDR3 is CASSSPYGLGETQYF. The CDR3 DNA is TGTGCCAGCAGCTCGCCTTATGGCCTTGGGGAGACCCAGTACTTC.

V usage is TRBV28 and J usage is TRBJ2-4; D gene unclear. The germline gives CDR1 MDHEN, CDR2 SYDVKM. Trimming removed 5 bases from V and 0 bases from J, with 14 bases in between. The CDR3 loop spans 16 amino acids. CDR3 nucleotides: TGTGCCAGCAGTAACAACAGACTGCTAGCCAAAAACATTCAGTACTTC. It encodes CASSNNRLLAKNIQYF.

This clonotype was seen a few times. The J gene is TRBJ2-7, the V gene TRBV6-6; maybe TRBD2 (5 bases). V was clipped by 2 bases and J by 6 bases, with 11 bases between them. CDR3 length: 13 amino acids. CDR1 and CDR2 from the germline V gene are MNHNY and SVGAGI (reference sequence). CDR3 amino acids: CASSYGLAAEQYV. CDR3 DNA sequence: TGTGCCAGCAGTTACGGGCTAGCTGCCGAGCAGTACGTC.

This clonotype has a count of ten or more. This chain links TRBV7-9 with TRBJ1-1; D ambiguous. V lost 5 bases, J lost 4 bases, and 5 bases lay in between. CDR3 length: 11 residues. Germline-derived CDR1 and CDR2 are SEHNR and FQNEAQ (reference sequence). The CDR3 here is CASSPRTEAFF. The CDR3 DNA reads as TGTGCCAGCAGCCCTCGCACTGAAGCTTTCTTT. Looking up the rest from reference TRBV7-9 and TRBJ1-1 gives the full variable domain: DTGVSQNPRHKITKRGQNVTFRCDPISEHNRLYWYRQTLGQGPEFLTYFQNEAQLEKSRLLSDRFSAERPKGSFSTLEIQRTEQGDSAMYLCASSPRTEAFFGQGTRLTVV.

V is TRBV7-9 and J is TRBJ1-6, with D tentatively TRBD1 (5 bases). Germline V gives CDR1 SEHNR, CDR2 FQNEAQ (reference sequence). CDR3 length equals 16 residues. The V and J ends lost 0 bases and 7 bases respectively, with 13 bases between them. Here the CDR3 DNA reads TGTGCCAGCAGCTTAGCGGGGACCGGTTTAAATTCACCCCTCCACTTT. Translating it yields CASSLAGTGLNSPLHF.

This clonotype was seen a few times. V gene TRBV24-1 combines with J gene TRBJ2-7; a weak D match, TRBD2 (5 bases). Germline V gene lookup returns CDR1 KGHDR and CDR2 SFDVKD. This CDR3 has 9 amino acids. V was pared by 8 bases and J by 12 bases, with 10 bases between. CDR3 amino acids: CATTSRGYF. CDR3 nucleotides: TGTGCCACCACCAGTCGGGGGTACTTC.

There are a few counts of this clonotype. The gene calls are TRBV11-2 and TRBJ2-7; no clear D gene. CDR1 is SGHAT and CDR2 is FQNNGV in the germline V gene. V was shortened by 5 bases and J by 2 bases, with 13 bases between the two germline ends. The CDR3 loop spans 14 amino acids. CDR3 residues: CASSPRPTAYEQYV. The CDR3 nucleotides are TGTGCCAGCAGCCCTCGCCCGACCGCCTACGAGCAGTACGTC.

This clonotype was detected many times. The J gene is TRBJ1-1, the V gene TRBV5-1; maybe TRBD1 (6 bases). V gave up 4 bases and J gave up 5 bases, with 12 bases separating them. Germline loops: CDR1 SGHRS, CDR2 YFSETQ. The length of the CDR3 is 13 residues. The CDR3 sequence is CASSQIRGTEAFF. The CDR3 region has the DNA TGCGCCAGCAGCCAAATCAGGGGTACTGAAGCTTTCTTT.

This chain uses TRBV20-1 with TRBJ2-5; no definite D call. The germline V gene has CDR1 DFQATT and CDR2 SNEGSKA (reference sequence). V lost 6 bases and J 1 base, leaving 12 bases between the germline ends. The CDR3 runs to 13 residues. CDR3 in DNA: TGCAGTGCAAATCCAGGCCGCCAAGAGACCCAGTACTTC. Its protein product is CSANPGRQETQYF.

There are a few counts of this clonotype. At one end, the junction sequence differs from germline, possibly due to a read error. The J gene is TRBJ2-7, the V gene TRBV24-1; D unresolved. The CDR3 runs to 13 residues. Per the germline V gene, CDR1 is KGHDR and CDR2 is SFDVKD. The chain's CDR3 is CATSDTGPQGWSF. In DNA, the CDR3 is TGTGCCACCAGTGATACCGGACCGCAAGGGTGGTCCTTC.

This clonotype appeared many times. The CDR3 DNA follows: TGTGCCAGCAGTTTCGGGCTTAATGAGCAGTTCTTC. This sequence encodes CASSFGLNEQFF. This chain connects TRBV12-3 or TRBV12-4 to TRBJ2-1, with D uncertain. The CDR3 runs 12 residues. Trimming cost V 3 bases and J 7 bases, with 7 bases left between them.

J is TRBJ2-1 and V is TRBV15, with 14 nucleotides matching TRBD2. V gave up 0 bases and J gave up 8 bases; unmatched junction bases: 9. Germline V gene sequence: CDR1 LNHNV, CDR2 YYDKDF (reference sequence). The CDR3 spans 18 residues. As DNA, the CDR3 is TGTGCCACCAGCAGAGATCGACTAGCGGGGGGGGTGGGCGATGAGCAGTTCTTC. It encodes CATSRDRLAGGVGDEQFF.

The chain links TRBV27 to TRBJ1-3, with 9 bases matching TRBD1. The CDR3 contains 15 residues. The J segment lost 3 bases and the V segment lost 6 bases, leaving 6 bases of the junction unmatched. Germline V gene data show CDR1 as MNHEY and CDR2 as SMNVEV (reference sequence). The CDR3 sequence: CASSPGQGFGNTIYF. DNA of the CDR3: TGTGCCAGCAGCCCGGGACAGGGTTTTGGAAACACCATATATTTT.

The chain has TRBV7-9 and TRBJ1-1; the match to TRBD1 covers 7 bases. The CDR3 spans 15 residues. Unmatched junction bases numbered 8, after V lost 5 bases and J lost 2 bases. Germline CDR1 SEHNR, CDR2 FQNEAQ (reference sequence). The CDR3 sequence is CASSGRGQPNTEAFF. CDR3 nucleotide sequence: TGTGCCAGCAGCGGACGGGGACAGCCCAACACTGAAGCTTTCTTT.

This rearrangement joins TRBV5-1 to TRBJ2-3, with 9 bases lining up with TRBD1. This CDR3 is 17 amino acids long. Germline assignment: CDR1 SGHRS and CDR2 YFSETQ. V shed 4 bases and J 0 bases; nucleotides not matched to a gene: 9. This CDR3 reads CASSPKPGTGSTDTQYF. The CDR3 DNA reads TGCGCCAGCAGCCCTAAACCAGGGACAGGGAGCACAGATACGCAGTATTTT.

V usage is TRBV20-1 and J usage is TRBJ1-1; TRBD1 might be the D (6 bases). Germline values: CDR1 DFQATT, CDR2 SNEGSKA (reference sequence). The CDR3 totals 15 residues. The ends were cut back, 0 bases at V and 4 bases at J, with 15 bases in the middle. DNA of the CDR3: TGCAGTGCTAGAGATCCGTCAGGGGAGGGCACTGAAGCTTTCTTT. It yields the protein CSARDPSGEGTEAFF.